This is a list of T cell receptor beta chains from one sample in a study of cytomegalovirus exposure and HLA in healthy donors. This table comes from immunoSEQ multiplex PCR, and its TCRdb copy is limited to in-frame clones, with some not included. The repertoire includes 150,000 or so clones, roughly four fifths of them detected once, and approximately 8% sits in the top ten. The sample comprised PBMCs. Receptor source: a male donor in good health and CMV-seropositive. CDR3s include the opening cysteine and the closing phenylalanine or tryptophan. A D gene is named only where the DNA matches it firmly. Clone size is not always given. Where it is, it says once, few, many or a class for expanded clones.

v_call: TRBV6-1; d_call: NA; j_call: TRBJ2-3; clone_size: few; cdr3_length: 14; cdr3_aa: CASSFDREIDTQYF; cdr3_nt: TGTGCCAGCAGTTTCGACCGGGAGATAGATACGCAGTATTTT
v_call: TRBV4-1; d_call: TRBD1; j_call: TRBJ1-5; clone_size: NA; cdr3_length: 15; cdr3_aa: CASSLTKQGSQPQHF; cdr3_nt: TGCGCCAGCAGCCTCACTAAACAGGGGAGTCAGCCCCAGCATTTT
v_call: TRBV11-3; d_call: NA; j_call: TRBJ2-3; clone_size: NA; cdr3_length: 14; cdr3_aa: CASSLGTGPDTQYF; cdr3_nt: TGTGCCAGCAGCTTAGGTACAGGCCCAGATACGCAGTATTTT
v_call: TRBV7-2; d_call: NA; j_call: TRBJ2-7; clone_size: NA; cdr3_length: 14; cdr3_aa: CASSLVQGSYEQYF; cdr3_nt: TGTGCCAGCAGCTTAGTACAGGGAAGCTACGAGCAGTACTTC
v_call: TRBV27; d_call: TRBD1; j_call: TRBJ1-4; clone_size: NA; cdr3_length: 18; cdr3_aa: CASSPFQFFQGEAEKLFF; cdr3_nt: TGTGCCAGCAGTCCGTTCCAGTTCTTTCAGGGGGAGGCGGAAAAACTGTTTTTT
v_call: TRBV30; d_call: NA; j_call: TRBJ2-6; clone_size: NA; cdr3_length: 15; cdr3_aa: CAWTRSSSGANVLTF; cdr3_nt: TGTGCCTGGACCCGTAGTTCCTCTGGGGCCAACGTCCTGACTTTC
v_call: TRBV5-1; d_call: TRBD2; j_call: TRBJ2-5; clone_size: NA; cdr3_length: 16; cdr3_aa: CASSGSLAGGQETQYF; cdr3_nt: TGCGCCAGCAGTGGGTCACTAGCGGGGGGGCAAGAGACCCAGTACTTC
v_call: TRBV27; d_call: TRBD1; j_call: TRBJ2-7; clone_size: once; cdr3_length: 14; cdr3_aa: CASKIFDRAYEQYF; cdr3_nt: TGTGCCAGCAAAATTTTCGACAGGGCCTACGAGCAGTACTTC
v_call: TRBV2; d_call: NA; j_call: TRBJ1-1; clone_size: NA; cdr3_length: 12; cdr3_aa: CASRRTDKVAFF; cdr3_nt: TGTGCCAGCAGGAGGACAGATAAAGTTGCTTTCTTT
v_call: TRBV11-3; d_call: TRBD2; j_call: TRBJ2-1; clone_size: NA; cdr3_length: 15; cdr3_aa: CASSFRLAGYNEQFF; cdr3_nt: TGTGCCAGCAGCTTCAGGCTAGCGGGATACAATGAGCAGTTCTTC
v_call: TRBV5-8; d_call: NA; j_call: TRBJ1-1; clone_size: NA; cdr3_length: 12; cdr3_aa: CASKSRGNEAFF; cdr3_nt: TGTGCCAGCAAGTCCAGGGGTAATGAAGCTTTCTTT
v_call: TRBV7-8; d_call: NA; j_call: TRBJ1-5; clone_size: NA; cdr3_length: 14; cdr3_aa: CASSLAEGTYPQHF; cdr3_nt: TGTGCCAGCAGCTTAGCGGAAGGGACATATCCCCAGCATTTT
v_call: TRBV4-3; d_call: NA; j_call: TRBJ1-1; clone_size: NA; cdr3_length: 15; cdr3_aa: CASSQEPGLVREAFF; cdr3_nt: TGCGCCAGCAGCCAAGAACCGGGACTAGTGAGGGAAGCTTTCTTT
v_call: TRBV5-1; d_call: NA; j_call: TRBJ1-1; clone_size: NA; cdr3_length: 16; cdr3_aa: CASSRWADRLNTEAFF; cdr3_nt: TGCGCCAGCAGCAGGTGGGCCGACAGACTGAACACTGAAGCTTTCTTT
v_call: TRBV6-1; d_call: NA; j_call: TRBJ2-3; clone_size: NA; cdr3_length: 15; cdr3_aa: CASIDQPGSTDTQYF; cdr3_nt: TGTGCCAGCATTGATCAGCCGGGAAGCACAGATACGCAGTATTTT
v_call: TRBV10-2; d_call: TRBD1; j_call: TRBJ1-6; clone_size: NA; cdr3_length: 15; cdr3_aa: CASRGQPLYNSPLHF; cdr3_nt: TGCGCCAGCAGGGGACAGCCACTCTATAATTCACCCCTCCACTTT
v_call: TRBV6-5; d_call: NA; j_call: TRBJ2-7; clone_size: NA; cdr3_length: 13; cdr3_aa: CASSYVPGNEQYF; cdr3_nt: TGTGCCAGCAGTTACGTCCCAGGAAATGAGCAGTACTTC
v_call: TRBV5-1; d_call: NA; j_call: TRBJ1-1; clone_size: NA; cdr3_length: 16; cdr3_aa: CASSSDSNLMNTEAFF; cdr3_nt: TGCGCCAGCAGCTCGGACAGTAACCTCATGAACACTGAAGCTTTCTTT
v_call: TRBV19; d_call: TRBD2; j_call: TRBJ2-7; clone_size: NA; cdr3_length: 17; cdr3_aa: CASSMILRAGGGREQYF; cdr3_nt: TGTGCCAGTAGTATGATTCTCCGAGCGGGAGGGGGACGCGAGCAGTACTTC
v_call: TRBV5-1; d_call: NA; j_call: TRBJ1-1; clone_size: NA; cdr3_length: 17; cdr3_aa: CASSRGRDPLSNTEAFF; cdr3_nt: TGCGCCAGCAGCAGGGGCAGAGACCCTTTGTCAAACACTGAAGCTTTCTTT
v_call: TRBV20-1; d_call: TRBD2; j_call: TRBJ2-4; clone_size: NA; cdr3_length: 11; cdr3_aa: CSARGRDIQYF; cdr3_nt: TGCAGTGCTAGGGGGAGGGACATTCAGTACTTC
v_call: TRBV18; d_call: TRBD1; j_call: TRBJ1-1; clone_size: NA; cdr3_length: 13; cdr3_aa: CASSNRGDTEAFF; cdr3_nt: TGTGCCAGCTCAAACAGGGGGGACACTGAAGCTTTCTTT
v_call: TRBV2; d_call: TRBD2; j_call: TRBJ2-7; clone_size: NA; cdr3_length: 13; cdr3_aa: CASSLTSDYEQYF; cdr3_nt: TGTGCCAGCTCCCTCACTAGCGATTACGAGCAGTACTTC
v_call: TRBV9; d_call: NA; j_call: TRBJ1-2; clone_size: NA; cdr3_length: 13; cdr3_aa: CASKSDRLYGYTF; cdr3_nt: TGTGCCAGCAAATCGGACAGACTCTATGGCTACACCTTC
v_call: TRBV5-1; d_call: NA; j_call: TRBJ2-7; clone_size: NA; cdr3_length: 15; cdr3_aa: CASSLVTAIAKEQYF; cdr3_nt: TGCGCCAGCAGCTTGGTAACAGCAATAGCGAAAGAGCAGTACTTC
v_call: TRBV6-5; d_call: TRBD2; j_call: TRBJ2-7; clone_size: NA; cdr3_length: 15; cdr3_aa: CASSYEGGRANEQYF; cdr3_nt: TGTGCCAGCAGTTACGAAGGCGGGAGGGCCAACGAGCAGTACTTC
v_call: TRBV9; d_call: TRBD1; j_call: TRBJ1-2; clone_size: NA; cdr3_length: 16; cdr3_aa: CASSVSSTGGYYGYTF; cdr3_nt: TGTGCCAGCAGCGTGTCTTCGACAGGGGGCTACTATGGCTACACCTTC
v_call: TRBV28; d_call: TRBD1; j_call: TRBJ1-1; clone_size: NA; cdr3_length: 14; cdr3_aa: CASSLATGATEAFF; cdr3_nt: TGTGCCAGCAGTTTAGCGACAGGGGCCACTGAAGCTTTCTTT
v_call: TRBV9; d_call: NA; j_call: TRBJ2-1; clone_size: NA; cdr3_length: 16; cdr3_aa: CASSVDLYGGINEQFF; cdr3_nt: TGTGCCAGCAGCGTAGATCTATATGGAGGGATCAATGAGCAGTTCTTC
v_call: TRBV5-4; d_call: NA; j_call: TRBJ1-2; clone_size: NA; cdr3_length: 16; cdr3_aa: CASSFWDTWGNYGYTF; cdr3_nt: TGTGCCAGCAGCTTTTGGGACACATGGGGTAACTATGGCTACACCTTC
v_call: TRBV19; d_call: TRBD1; j_call: TRBJ2-6; clone_size: NA; cdr3_length: 17; cdr3_aa: CASSPQGLVRGANVLTF; cdr3_nt: TGTGCCAGTAGTCCACAGGGGCTAGTACGTGGGGCCAACGTCCTGACTTTC
v_call: TRBV5-1; d_call: NA; j_call: TRBJ1-5; clone_size: NA; cdr3_length: 14; cdr3_aa: CASSLEHSNQPQHF; cdr3_nt: TGCGCCAGCAGCTTGGAACATAGCAATCAGCCCCAGCATTTT
v_call: TRBV28; d_call: NA; j_call: TRBJ1-2; clone_size: NA; cdr3_length: 15; cdr3_aa: CASTRSIAGHYGYTF; cdr3_nt: TGTGCCAGCACCCGTTCCATCGCAGGCCACTATGGCTACACCTTC
v_call: TRBV6-6; d_call: NA; j_call: TRBJ1-2; clone_size: NA; cdr3_length: 14; cdr3_aa: CASSYGDRFHGYTF; cdr3_nt: TGTGCCAGCAGTTACGGCGACAGGTTTCATGGCTACACCTTC
v_call: TRBV5-4; d_call: NA; j_call: TRBJ1-1; clone_size: NA; cdr3_length: 13; cdr3_aa: CASSLVGASEAFF; cdr3_nt: TGTGCCAGCAGCTTGGTAGGGGCCTCTGAAGCTTTCTTT
v_call: TRBV27; d_call: TRBD2; j_call: TRBJ2-1; clone_size: NA; cdr3_length: 15; cdr3_aa: CASSLILRGGNEQFF; cdr3_nt: TGTGCCAGCAGTCTAATTCTTCGGGGGGGTAATGAGCAGTTCTTC
v_call: TRBV7-9; d_call: NA; j_call: TRBJ1-2; clone_size: NA; cdr3_length: 13; cdr3_aa: CASSFRTFYGYTF; cdr3_nt: TGTGCCAGCAGCTTCAGAACATTCTATGGCTACACCTTC
v_call: TRBV7-2; d_call: NA; j_call: TRBJ2-1; clone_size: NA; cdr3_length: 14; cdr3_aa: CASSAYPGLYPAVF; cdr3_nt: TGTGCCAGCAGCGCATATCCGGGCCTATACCCAGCGGTCTTC
v_call: TRBV5-1; d_call: TRBD2; j_call: TRBJ2-1; clone_size: once; cdr3_length: 17; cdr3_aa: CASSPRLAGVQYNEQFF; cdr3_nt: TGCGCCAGCAGCCCAAGACTAGCGGGGGTGCAGTACAATGAGCAGTTCTTC
v_call: TRBV4-3; d_call: NA; j_call: TRBJ1-3; clone_size: NA; cdr3_length: 16; cdr3_aa: CASSQELGSSGNTIYF; cdr3_nt: TGCGCCAGCAGCCAAGAATTAGGGAGCTCTGGAAACACCATATATTTT
v_call: TRBV6-5; d_call: TRBD1; j_call: TRBJ1-1; clone_size: NA; cdr3_length: 15; cdr3_aa: CASSYVTGGNTEAFF; cdr3_nt: TGTGCCAGCAGTTACGTAACAGGGGGCAACACTGAAGCTTTCTTT
v_call: TRBV12-2; d_call: NA; j_call: TRBJ2-5; clone_size: few; cdr3_length: 14; cdr3_aa: CASRPRTRGETQYF; cdr3_nt: TGTGCAAGTCGCCCTCGGACTAGGGGGGAGACCCAGTACTTC